This entry lists 9 T cell receptor beta chains sequenced from one sample in a study of cytomegalovirus exposure and HLA in healthy donors. Primers included in the PCR were 60 Vbeta and 13 Jbeta primers. Clones were read by immunoSEQ multiplex PCR, and TCRdb kept only the in-frame ones, dropping some. The sample includes 100,000 to 120,000 clones, under 70% of them seen just once. The sequencing sample was made of PBMCs. The receptor source for this set is a man aged 18 to 29 in good health and CMV-seropositive.

V usage is TRBV6-5 and J usage is TRBJ1-6; D unclear. Trimming took off 2 bases at V and 0 bases at J, with 5 bases between the two ends. CDR1 is MNHEY, CDR2 SVGAGI, per germline. The CDR3 is made up of 15 amino acids. CDR3 sequence: CASSYTSSYNSPLHF. CDR3 sequence (DNA): TGTGCCAGCAGTTACACTAGCTCCTATAATTCACCCCTCCACTTT.

The rearrangement joins TRBV28 to TRBJ1-2, with TRBD1 identical over 7 bases. J gave up 8 bases and V 6 bases, and 9 bases lay outside the gene matches. Germline V CDR1 and CDR2: MDHEN, SYDVKM. The CDR3 consists of 13 residues. In nucleotides, the CDR3 is TGTGCCAGCAGAACGGACAGGTTTCAGGGCTACACCTTC. Translated, it gives CASRTDRFQGYTF.

The chain combines TRBV6-1 with TRBJ2-7; no clear D. V lost 8 bases to trimming and J lost 3 bases, with 14 bases between them. The CDR3 runs to 13 residues. From germline, CDR1 is MNHNS and CDR2 SASEGT. In DNA, the CDR3 is TGTGCCAGCTTCTCCCGGGTGGGCTACGAGCAGTACTTC. Its protein product is CASFSRVGYEQYF.

The rearrangement links TRBV9 to TRBJ1-1, with D tentatively TRBD1 (6 bases). The CDR3 runs to 14 residues. Germline V lookup: CDR1 SGDLS, CDR2 YYNGEE. Trimming cost V 3 bases and J 2 bases, with 11 bases left between them. This chain's CDR3 is CASSAGHFNTEAFF. DNA of the CDR3: TGTGCCAGCAGCGCGGGACATTTTAACACTGAAGCTTTCTTT.

This chain joins TRBV19 and TRBJ2-2, with TRBD1 matching 9 bases. The germline CDR1 and CDR2 sequences are LNHDA and SQIVND (reference sequence). The CDR3 runs 14 residues. V trimming: 7 bases; J trimming: 4 bases; junction bases outside the gene matches: 4. CDR3 sequence reads: CASTRQGGTGELFF. DNA of the CDR3: TGTGCCAGTACCCGACAGGGGGGCACCGGGGAGCTGTTTTTT.

This chain uses TRBV7-2 with TRBJ1-1; TRBD1 matches at 9 bases. Unmatched junction bases numbered 14, after V lost 1 base and J lost 11 bases. Per the germline V gene, CDR1 is SGHTA and CDR2 is FQGNSA. CDR3 length equals 16 residues. The DNA for the CDR3 is TGTGCCAGCAGCTTAGTACTAATTTCACAGGGGGCAGCGGCTTTCTTT. Translating gives CASSLVLISQGAAAFF.

The chain is built from TRBV5-1 and TRBJ2-1; 13 bases match TRBD2. Germline values: CDR1 SGHRS, CDR2 YFSETQ. This CDR3 has 16 residues. V lost 4 bases, J lost 5 bases, and 6 bases stayed unmatched. The CDR3 DNA follows: TGCGCCAGCAGCCTCCAGACTAGCGGGGGGAACAATGAGCAGTTCTTC. As protein: CASSLQTSGGNNEQFF. The entire variable domain, with the rest obtained from reference TRBV5-1 and TRBJ2-1, is as follows: KAGVTQTPRYLIKTRGQQVTLSCSPISGHRSVSWYQQTPGQGLQFLFEYFSETQRNKGNFPGRFSGRQFSNSRSEMNVSTLELGDSALYLCASSLQTSGGNNEQFFGPGTRLTVL.

This rearrangement joins TRBV7-6 to TRBJ2-7; 13 nucleotides align to TRBD2. Per the germline V gene, CDR1 is SGHVS and CDR2 is FNYEAQ. Trimming removed 5 bases from V and 3 bases from J; junction bases left unmatched: 4. There are 15 residues in the CDR3. The CDR3 here is CASSRTSGGFYEQYF. Written as DNA, the CDR3 is TGTGCCAGCAGCAGGACTAGCGGGGGTTTCTACGAGCAGTACTTC.

This chain links TRBV23-1 with TRBJ2-7; 8 positions agree with TRBD1. TRBV23-1 is recorded as an ORF, its role being uncertain. The junction had 5 bases not matched to a gene; V was cut back by 0 bases and J by 4 bases. CDR3 length equals 15 residues. The CDR3: CASSQSDHRGYEQYF. CDR3 nucleotides: TGCGCCAGCAGTCAATCAGATCACAGGGGGTACGAGCAGTACTTC.